The 12 T cell receptor beta chains given below trace back to one sample, sequenced in a study of T cells in Graves' hyperthyroidism and ophthalmopathy. TCR beta CDR3 sequences were amplified from RNA transcripts. TCR CDR3 regions were first amplified by RT-PCR with HTBI primers. From the multiplex PCR reads, TCRdb called clonotypes with MiXCR, one entry per CDR3 protein. Seen here are about 400,000 distinct CDR3 sequences, under 15% observed once, and the top ten hold about 30%. The sample consisted of blood. These receptors all come from a woman aged 25-40 years with Graves' hyperthyroidism.

This clonotype was found many times. The V gene is TRBV2, the J gene TRBJ1-5; D is possibly TRBD1 (5 bases). V lost 4 bases and J lost 13, with 20 bases in between. The V gene's germline CDR1 is SNHLY and CDR2 FYNNEI. The CDR3 consists of 14 residues. In DNA form, the CDR3 reads TGTGCCAGCAGTGCCGGGAACAGGCTGGTCGGACAGCATTTT. It is translated as CASSAGNRLVGQHF.

This clonotype was seen a few times. This chain joins TRBV18 and TRBJ1-4; D perhaps matches TRBD1 (6 bases). V was cut by 3 bases and J by 3 bases, with 14 bases left in between. The CDR3 has 16 residues. Germline CDR1 reads KGHSH; CDR2 reads LQKENI. CDR3 sequence (DNA): TGTGCCAGCTCACCGACAAGGGGGACCTCTAATGAAAAACTGTTTTTT. As protein: CASSPTRGTSNEKLFF. The full variable domain, rest sourced from reference TRBV18 and TRBJ1-4, is NAGVMQNPRHLVRRRGQEARLRCSPMKGHSHVYWYRQLPEEGLKFMVYLQKENIIDESGMPKERFSAEFPKEGPSILRIQQVVRGDSAAYFCASSPTRGTSNEKLFFGSGTQLSVL.

This clonotype appeared a few times. The rearrangement links TRBV10-2 to TRBJ1-1; unclear D gene. Deletions cut 6 bases from V and 0 bases from J, with 11 bases between. This CDR3 comprises 14 residues. The germline V gene encodes CDR1 WSHSY and CDR2 SAAADI. The CDR3 reads CASSKDLMNTEAFF. The CDR3, as DNA: TGCGCCAGCAGCAAGGACCTAATGAACACTGAAGCTTTCTTT.

This rearrangement joins TRBV19 to TRBJ1-1, with 9 bases that match TRBD1. This CDR3 contains 14 residues. CDR1 and CDR2 from the germline V gene are LNHDA and SQIVND (reference sequence). V dropped 4 bases and J dropped 2; count of bases not matched to a gene: 2. The CDR3 here is CASSKGQGNTEAFF. The CDR3 DNA follows: TGTGCCAGTAGTAAGGGACAGGGTAACACTGAAGCTTTCTTT. Filled out from reference TRBV19 and TRBJ1-1, the complete variable domain reads DGGITQSPKYLFRKEGQNVTLSCEQNLNHDAMYWYRQDPGQGLRLIYYSQIVNDFQKGDIAEGYSVSREKKESFPLTVTSAQKNPTAFYLCASSKGQGNTEAFFGQGTRLTVV.

The chain links TRBV6-2 or TRBV6-3 to TRBJ1-3; D is ambiguous. The CDR3 runs to 14 residues. The ends were cut back, 6 bases at V and 0 bases at J, with 9 bases in the middle. Germline values: CDR1 MNHEY, CDR2 SVGEGT. In DNA, the CDR3 is TGTGCCAGCAGCAAGCAGAACTCTGGAAACACCATATATTTT. Amino acids: CASSKQNSGNTIYF.

This clonotype appeared many times. This chain uses TRBV20-1 with TRBJ2-7; D not resolved. Per germline, CDR1 DFQATT and CDR2 SNEGSKA (reference sequence). CDR3 length: 11 residues. Trimming removed 4 bases at V and 1 base at J, with 5 bases between. The CDR3, as DNA: TGCAGTGCTACAGGTTCCTACGAGCAGTACTTC. Translation: CSATGSYEQYF.

This clonotype appeared many times. The chain recombines TRBV5-1 with TRBJ2-3; 7 nucleotides align to TRBD2. Per germline, CDR1 SGHRS and CDR2 YFSETQ. V dropped 0 bases and J dropped 9; count of bases not matched to a gene: 16. This CDR3 is 17 amino acids long. CDR3 sequence (DNA): TGCGCCAGCAGCTTGGCCATCGGTAGCGGGCCAAGTGGGACGCAGTATTTT. This codes for CASSLAIGSGPSGTQYF.

The table lists this clonotype with many counts. The rearrangement links TRBV5-1 to TRBJ2-1, with 9 positions matching TRBD2. The V gene end was trimmed by 4 bases and the J gene end by 9 bases; junction bases not matched to a gene: 17. The CDR3 contains 17 residues. CDR1 and CDR2 from the germline V gene are SGHRS and YFSETQ. The CDR3 sequence: CASSAEGGGRARSEQFF. CDR3 nucleotide sequence: TGCGCCAGCAGCGCCGAGGGGGGCGGGAGGGCCAGGAGTGAGCAGTTCTTC.

This clonotype was seen many times. This chain uses TRBV18 with TRBJ2-5; 7 nucleotides line up with TRBD2. After removal of 0 bases from V and 2 bases from J, the junction contained 0 bases not matched to a gene. Germline-derived CDR1 and CDR2 are KGHSH and LQKENI. CDR3 length: 14 residues. CDR3 loop: CASSPPAGQETQYF. The CDR3 coding sequence is TGTGCCAGCTCACCACCAGCGGGGCAAGAGACCCAGTACTTC.

V and J are TRBV6-1 and TRBJ1-3, with D unclear. V was clipped by 2 bases and J by 2 bases, with 13 bases between them. This CDR3 has 16 residues. Germline V gives CDR1 MNHNS, CDR2 SASEGT. The CDR3 loop is CASSENLISTGNTIYF. CDR3 nucleotide sequence: TGTGCCAGCAGTGAAAACCTGATCAGTACTGGAAACACCATATATTTT.

As regards this clonotype: A much larger clone sits a single nucleotide away, making a read error possible. The rearrangement joins TRBV18 to TRBJ1-5; D unresolved. Per germline, CDR1 KGHSH and CDR2 LQKENI. The CDR3 is made up of 16 amino acids. The CDR3, as DNA: TGTGCCGGCTCACCACCTGACGGGAAAATCAATCAGCCCCAGCATTTT. Its protein product is CAGSPPDGKINQPQHF.

The chain employs TRBV18 and TRBJ2-7; 8 bases line up with TRBD2. The germline V gene encodes CDR1 KGHSH and CDR2 LQKENI. This CDR3 region has 14 residues. Trimming removed 3 bases from V and 3 bases from J; junction bases left unmatched: 4. Here the CDR3 reads CASSPGLVLYEQYF. Written as DNA, the CDR3 is TGTGCCAGCTCACCGGGACTAGTTCTCTACGAGCAGTACTTC.